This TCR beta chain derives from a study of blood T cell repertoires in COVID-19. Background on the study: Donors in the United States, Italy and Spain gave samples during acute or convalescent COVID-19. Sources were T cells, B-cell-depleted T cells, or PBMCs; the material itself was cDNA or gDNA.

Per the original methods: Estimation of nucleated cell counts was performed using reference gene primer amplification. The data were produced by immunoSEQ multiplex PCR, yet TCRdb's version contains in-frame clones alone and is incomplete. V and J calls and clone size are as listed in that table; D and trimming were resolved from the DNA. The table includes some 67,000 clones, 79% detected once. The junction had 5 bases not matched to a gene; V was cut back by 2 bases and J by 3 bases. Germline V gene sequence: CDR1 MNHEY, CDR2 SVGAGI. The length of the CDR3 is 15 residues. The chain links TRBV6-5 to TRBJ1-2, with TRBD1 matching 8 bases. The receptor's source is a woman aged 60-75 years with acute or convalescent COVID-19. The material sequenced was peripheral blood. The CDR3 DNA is TGTGCCAGCAGTTACCGGACAGGGACAGACTATGGCTACACCTTC. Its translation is CASSYRTGTDYGYTF.